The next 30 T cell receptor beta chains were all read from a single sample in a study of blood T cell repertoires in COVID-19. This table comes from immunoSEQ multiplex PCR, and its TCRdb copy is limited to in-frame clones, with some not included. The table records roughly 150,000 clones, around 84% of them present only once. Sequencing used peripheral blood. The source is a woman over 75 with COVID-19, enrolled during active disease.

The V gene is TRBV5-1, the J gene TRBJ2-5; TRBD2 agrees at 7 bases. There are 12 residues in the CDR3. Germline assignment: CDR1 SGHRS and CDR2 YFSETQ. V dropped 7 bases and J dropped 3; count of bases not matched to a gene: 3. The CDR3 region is CASGRGEETQYF. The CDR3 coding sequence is TGCGCCAGCGGACGGGGGGAAGAGACCCAGTACTTC.

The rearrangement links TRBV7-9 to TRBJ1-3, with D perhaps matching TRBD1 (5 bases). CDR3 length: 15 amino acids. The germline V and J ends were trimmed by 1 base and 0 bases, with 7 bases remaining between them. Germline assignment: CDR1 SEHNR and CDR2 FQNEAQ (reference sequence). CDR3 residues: CASSLEQVSGNTIYF. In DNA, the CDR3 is TGTGCCAGCAGCTTAGAACAGGTCTCTGGAAACACCATATATTTT.

Here the CDR3 reads CASSASGGNEQFF. The CDR3 region has the DNA TGTGCCAGCAGCGCTTCAGGGGGCAATGAGCAGTTCTTC. This chain joins TRBV21-1 and TRBJ2-1; TRBD1, as called in the table, went unchecked against the DNA. TRBV21-1 is recorded as a pseudogene. The CDR3 has 13 residues.

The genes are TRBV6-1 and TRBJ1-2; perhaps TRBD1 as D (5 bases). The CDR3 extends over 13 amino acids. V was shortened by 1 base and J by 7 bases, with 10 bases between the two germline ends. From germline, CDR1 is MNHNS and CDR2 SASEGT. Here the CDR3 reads CASSEVLGLGYTF. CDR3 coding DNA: TGTGCCAGCAGTGAAGTTTTGGGGCTTGGCTACACCTTC.

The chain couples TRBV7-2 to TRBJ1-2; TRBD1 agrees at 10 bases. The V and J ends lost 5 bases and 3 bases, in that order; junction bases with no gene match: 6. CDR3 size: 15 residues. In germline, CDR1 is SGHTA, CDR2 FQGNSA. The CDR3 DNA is TGTGCCAGCAGCACCCGACAGGGGGCCCACTATGGCTACACCTTC. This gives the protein CASSTRQGAHYGYTF.

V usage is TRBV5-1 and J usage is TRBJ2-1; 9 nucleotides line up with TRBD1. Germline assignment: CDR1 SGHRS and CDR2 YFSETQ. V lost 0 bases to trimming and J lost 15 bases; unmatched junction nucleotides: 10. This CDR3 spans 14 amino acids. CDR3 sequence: CASSLAGAGQGMFF. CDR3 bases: TGCGCCAGCAGCTTGGCCGGTGCGGGACAGGGCATGTTCTTC.

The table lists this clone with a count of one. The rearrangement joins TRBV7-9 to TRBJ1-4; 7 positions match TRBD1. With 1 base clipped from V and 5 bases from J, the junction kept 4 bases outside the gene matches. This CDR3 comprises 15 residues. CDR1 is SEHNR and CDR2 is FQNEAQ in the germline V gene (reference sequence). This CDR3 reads CASSLGDRANEKLFF. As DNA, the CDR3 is TGTGCCAGCAGCTTAGGAGACAGGGCAAATGAAAAACTGTTTTTT.

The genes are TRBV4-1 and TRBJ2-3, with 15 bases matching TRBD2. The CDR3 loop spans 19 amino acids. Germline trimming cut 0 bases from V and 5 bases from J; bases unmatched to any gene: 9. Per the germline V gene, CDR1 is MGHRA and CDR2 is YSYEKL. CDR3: CASSQDPGLAGGLVDTQYF. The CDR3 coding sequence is TGCGCCAGCAGCCAAGATCCGGGACTAGCGGGAGGTCTTGTAGATACGCAGTATTTT.

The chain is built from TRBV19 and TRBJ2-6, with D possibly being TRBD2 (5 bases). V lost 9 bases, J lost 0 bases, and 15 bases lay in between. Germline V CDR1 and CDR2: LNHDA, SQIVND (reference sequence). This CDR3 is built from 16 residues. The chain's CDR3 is CASGERLSSGANVLTF. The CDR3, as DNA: TGTGCCAGCGGCGAGCGGCTGAGCTCTGGGGCCAACGTCCTGACTTTC. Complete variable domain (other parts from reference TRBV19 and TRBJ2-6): DGGITQSPKYLFRKEGQNVTLSCEQNLNHDAMYWYRQDPGQGLRLIYYSQIVNDFQKGDIAEGYSVSREKKESFPLTVTSAQKNPTAFYLCASGERLSSGANVLTFGAGSRLTVL.

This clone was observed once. CDR3 nucleotide sequence: TGTGCCAGCAGCGTAGCGGGACAGGGTCTGGAGACCCAGTACTTC. Translating gives CASSVAGQGLETQYF. The V call is TRBV9, the J call TRBJ2-5, with 9 nucleotides matching TRBD1. Losses at the gene ends were 0 bases for V and 5 bases for J; bases not matched to a gene: 5. The germline V gene encodes CDR1 SGDLS and CDR2 YYNGEE. The CDR3 has 15 amino acids.

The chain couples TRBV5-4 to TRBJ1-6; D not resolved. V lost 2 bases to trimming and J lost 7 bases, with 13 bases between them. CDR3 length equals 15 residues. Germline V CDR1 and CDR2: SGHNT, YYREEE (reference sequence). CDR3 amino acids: CASSFGRASNSPLHF. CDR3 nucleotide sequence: TGTGCCAGCAGCTTTGGGAGGGCCTCGAATTCACCCCTCCACTTT.

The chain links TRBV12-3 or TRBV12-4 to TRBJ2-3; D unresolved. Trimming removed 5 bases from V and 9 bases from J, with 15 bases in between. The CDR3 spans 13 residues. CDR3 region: CASSPPDSATQYF. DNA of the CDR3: TGTGCCAGCAGTCCGCCTGACTCGGCCACGCAGTATTTT.

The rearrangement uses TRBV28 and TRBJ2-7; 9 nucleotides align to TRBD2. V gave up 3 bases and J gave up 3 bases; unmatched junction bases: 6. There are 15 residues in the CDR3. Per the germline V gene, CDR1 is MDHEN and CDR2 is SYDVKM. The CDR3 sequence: CASSLLGLASYEQYF. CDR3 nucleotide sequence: TGTGCCAGCAGTTTGTTAGGACTAGCGAGCTACGAGCAGTACTTC. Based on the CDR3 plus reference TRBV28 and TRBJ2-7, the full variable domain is DVKVTQSSRYLVKRTGEKVFLECVQDMDHENMFWYRQDPGLGLRLIYFSYDVKMKEKGDIPEGYSVSREKKERFSLILESASTNQTSMYLCASSLLGLASYEQYFGPGTRLTVT.

CDR3 region: CSVASGTAGVGEQFF. Here the CDR3 DNA reads TGCAGCGTTGCTAGCGGGACTGCTGGGGTTGGTGAGCAGTTCTTC. V is TRBV29-1 and J is TRBJ2-1; TRBD2 matches 9 bases. Germline CDR1 SQVTM, CDR2 ANQGSEA. This CDR3 spans 15 amino acids. J gave up 9 bases and V 4 bases, and 13 bases lay outside the gene matches.

The CDR3 protein is CASSLGSLNQPQHF. As DNA, the CDR3 is TGCGCCAGCAGCTTGGGTAGCCTCAATCAGCCCCAGCATTTT. The chain uses TRBV5-1 and TRBJ1-5; D gene unclear. Per germline, CDR1 SGHRS and CDR2 YFSETQ. This CDR3 has 14 residues. The V gene lost 0 bases and the J gene lost 3 bases, with 7 bases spanning the gap.

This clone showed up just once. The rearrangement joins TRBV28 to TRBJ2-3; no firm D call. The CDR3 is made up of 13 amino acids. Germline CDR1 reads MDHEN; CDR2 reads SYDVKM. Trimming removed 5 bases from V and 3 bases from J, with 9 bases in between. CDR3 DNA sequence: TGTGCCAGCAGTCCCACATCTACAGATACGCAGTATTTT. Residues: CASSPTSTDTQYF.

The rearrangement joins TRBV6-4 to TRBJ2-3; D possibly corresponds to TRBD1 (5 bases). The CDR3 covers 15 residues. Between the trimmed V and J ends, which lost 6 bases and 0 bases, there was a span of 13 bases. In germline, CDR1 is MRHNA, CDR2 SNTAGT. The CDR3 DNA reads TGTGCCAGCAGCCCTTGGGGCCAAAGCACAGATACGCAGTATTTT. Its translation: CASSPWGQSTDTQYF.

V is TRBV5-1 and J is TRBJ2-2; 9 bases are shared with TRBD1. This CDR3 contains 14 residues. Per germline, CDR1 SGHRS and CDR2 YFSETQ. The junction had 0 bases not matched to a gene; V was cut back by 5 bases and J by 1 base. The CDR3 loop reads CASRTGGNTGELFF. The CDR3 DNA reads TGCGCCAGCAGGACAGGGGGGAACACCGGGGAGCTGTTTTTT.

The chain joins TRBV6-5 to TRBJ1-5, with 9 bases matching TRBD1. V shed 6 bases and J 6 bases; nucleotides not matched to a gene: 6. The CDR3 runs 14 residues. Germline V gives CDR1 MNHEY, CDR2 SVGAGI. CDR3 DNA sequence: TGTGCCAGCAGATCGACAGGGGGTTCTCAGCCCCAGCATTTT. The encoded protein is CASRSTGGSQPQHF.

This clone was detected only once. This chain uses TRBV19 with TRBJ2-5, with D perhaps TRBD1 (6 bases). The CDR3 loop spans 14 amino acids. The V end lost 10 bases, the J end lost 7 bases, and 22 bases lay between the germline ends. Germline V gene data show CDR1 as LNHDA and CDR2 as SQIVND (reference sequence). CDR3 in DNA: TGTGCCACCCAAGCATTCTCAGGGGCTGGGACCCAGTACTTC. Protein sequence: CATQAFSGAGTQYF.

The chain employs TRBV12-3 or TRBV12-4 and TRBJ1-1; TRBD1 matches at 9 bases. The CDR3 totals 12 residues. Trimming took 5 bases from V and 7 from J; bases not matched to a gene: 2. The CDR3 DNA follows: TGTGCCAGCAGTAGACAGGGGGGTGAAGCTTTCTTT. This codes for CASSRQGGEAFF.

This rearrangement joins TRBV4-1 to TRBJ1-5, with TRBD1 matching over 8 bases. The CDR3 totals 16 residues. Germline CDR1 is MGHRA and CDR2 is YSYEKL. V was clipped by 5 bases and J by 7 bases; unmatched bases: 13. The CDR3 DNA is TGCGCCAGCAGCGAATGGACAGGGACGAGAATCCAGCCCCAGCATTTT. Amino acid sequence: CASSEWTGTRIQPQHF.

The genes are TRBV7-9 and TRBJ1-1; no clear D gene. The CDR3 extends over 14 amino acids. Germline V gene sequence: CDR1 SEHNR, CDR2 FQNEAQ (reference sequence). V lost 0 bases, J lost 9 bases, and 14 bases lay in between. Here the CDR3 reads CASSLARGQEKAFF. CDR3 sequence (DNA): TGTGCCAGCAGCTTAGCGCGGGGTCAGGAAAAAGCTTTCTTT.

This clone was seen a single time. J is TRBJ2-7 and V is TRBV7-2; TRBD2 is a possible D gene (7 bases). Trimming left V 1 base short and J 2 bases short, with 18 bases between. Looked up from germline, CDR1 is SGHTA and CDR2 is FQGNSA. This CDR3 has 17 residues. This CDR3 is CASSLGSGGAFPYEQYF. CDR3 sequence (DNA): TGTGCCAGCAGCTTAGGGTCGGGGGGCGCTTTCCCCTACGAGCAGTACTTC.

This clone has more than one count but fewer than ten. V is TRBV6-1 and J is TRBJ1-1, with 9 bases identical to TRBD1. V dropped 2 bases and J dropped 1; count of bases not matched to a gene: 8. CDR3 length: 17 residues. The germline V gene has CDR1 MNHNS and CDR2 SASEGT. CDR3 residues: CASSEMWTGVSNTEAFF. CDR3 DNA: TGTGCCAGCAGTGAAATGTGGACAGGGGTGTCGAACACTGAAGCTTTCTTT.

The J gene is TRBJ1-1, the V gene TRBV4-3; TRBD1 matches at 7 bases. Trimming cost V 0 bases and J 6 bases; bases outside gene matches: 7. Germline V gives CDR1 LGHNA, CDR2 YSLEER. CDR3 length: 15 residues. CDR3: CASSQDARGLAEAFF. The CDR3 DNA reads TGCGCCAGCAGCCAAGATGCCAGGGGGTTAGCTGAAGCTTTCTTT.

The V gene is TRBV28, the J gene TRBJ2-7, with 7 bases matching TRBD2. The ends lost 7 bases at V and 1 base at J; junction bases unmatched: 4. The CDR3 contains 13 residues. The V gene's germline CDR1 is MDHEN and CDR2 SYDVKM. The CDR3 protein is CASTMGGSYEQYF. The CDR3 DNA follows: TGTGCCAGCACCATGGGGGGGTCCTACGAGCAGTACTTC.

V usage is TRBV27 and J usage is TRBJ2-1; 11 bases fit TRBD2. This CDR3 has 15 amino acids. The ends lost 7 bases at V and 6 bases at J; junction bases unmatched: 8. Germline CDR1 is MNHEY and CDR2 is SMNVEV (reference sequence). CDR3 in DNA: TGTGCCAGCACCGAAGTCGGACTAGCGGGCAATGAGCAGTTCTTC. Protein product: CASTEVGLAGNEQFF.

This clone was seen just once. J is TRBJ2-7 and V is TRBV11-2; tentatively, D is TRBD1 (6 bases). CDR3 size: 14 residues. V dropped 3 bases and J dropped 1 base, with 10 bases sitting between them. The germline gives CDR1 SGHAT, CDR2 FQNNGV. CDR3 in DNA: TGTGCCAGCAGCTTTAGGGACACGTCCTACGAGCAGTACTTC. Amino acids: CASSFRDTSYEQYF.

CDR3 nucleotides: TGTGCCAGCAGCTACCGTGGAGGTTTAACGTACGAGCAGTACTTC. Translated, it gives CASSYRGGLTYEQYF. V usage is TRBV5-6 and J usage is TRBJ2-7, with D tentatively TRBD2 (5 bases). The V gene's germline CDR1 is SGHDT and CDR2 YYEEEE. This CDR3 spans 15 amino acids. With 3 bases removed from V and 4 bases from J, the gap between germline ends came to 17 bases.